Shown below are 2 T cell receptor beta chains from a single sample sequenced in a study of T-cell memory formation after mild COVID-19. TCRdb re-derived calls from the 5' RACE reads in MiXCR, one entry per CDR3 protein. The sample carries hundreds of thousands of distinct CDR3 sequences, about a fifth recorded once. The sample consisted of PBMCs or a T cell subset sorted from them (not recorded which). The source is an adult woman who had mild COVID-19 (a few samples of this study predate the infection). Cell type and time point are not known.

This clonotype has only a few counts. The V call is TRBV30, the J call TRBJ1-1; D is uncertain. The CDR3 loop spans 13 amino acids. Germline CDR1 is GTSNPN and CDR2 is SVGIG (reference sequence). Trimming removed 5 bases from V and 2 bases from J, with 12 bases in between. The CDR3 loop is CAWAAQTNTEAFF. In DNA, the CDR3 is TGTGCCTGGGCGGCCCAAACTAACACTGAAGCTTTCTTT.

The chain combines TRBV18 with TRBJ2-7; D not resolved. The V gene's germline CDR1 is KGHSH and CDR2 LQKENI. Trimming took 3 bases from V and 3 from J, leaving 15 bases between them. The CDR3 extends over 15 amino acids. This CDR3 is CASSPSAGLIYEQYF. The CDR3 nucleotides read TGTGCCAGCTCACCTTCGGCAGGCCTAATCTACGAGCAGTACTTC.